This T cell receptor beta chain stems from a study of T-cell reconstitution after alpha-beta-depleted transplantation in children. V lost 6 bases and J 3 bases, leaving 14 bases between the germline ends. The CDR3 covers 14 residues. Preparation of the TCRbeta library involved a method that used unique molecular identifiers. TCRdb recomputed calls from the PCR reads with MiXCR, one row per CDR3 protein. The sample holds around 380,000 distinct CDR3 sequences, 11% seen once. This sequence joins TRBV12-3 or TRBV12-4 and TRBJ1-2; weak D call: TRBD1 (5 bases). Sequencing was performed on PBMCs from the stem cell graft donor, taken from the stem cell graft. The receptor was derived from a human donor who donated a stem cell graft to a child with acute myeloid leukemia. The CDR3 DNA reads TGTGCCAGCAGCGGACATATATTAGACTATGGCTACACCTTC. Encoded protein: CASSGHILDYGYTF.